The sequence of this T cell receptor (beta chain) was determined in a study of cytomegalovirus exposure and HLA in healthy donors. Germline lookup yields CDR1 MNHEY and CDR2 SMNVEV (reference sequence). This CDR3 has 16 residues. V lost 5 bases to trimming and J lost 8 bases, with 21 bases between them. PCR employed 60 Vbeta and 13 Jbeta primers. The assay was immunoSEQ multiplex PCR, and TCRdb's table has in-frame clones only and misses some. The repertoire holds about 82,000 clones, with roughly 80% as singletons. The sequenced material came from PBMCs. The chain has TRBV27 and TRBJ1-4; D is possibly TRBD1 (6 bases). The receptor was derived from a human donor in good health. The DNA of the CDR3 is TGTGCCAGCAGTCTGTCAGGGGCTCCCGGGGGGGAAAAACTGTTTTTT. Protein product: CASSLSGAPGGEKLFF.